The 26 T cell receptor beta chains in this list originate from one sample, sequenced in a study of T cell therapy after organ transplantation. Sequencing used immunoSEQ multiplex PCR; TCRdb keeps in-frame clones, though not all of them. This sample yields 45,000 to 60,000 clones, of which about 94% are seen a single time; around 3.2% belongs to the top ten. The antigens of these receptors remain unknown. This specimen consisted of CD8+ T cells from blood, obtained before autologous CMV-specific T cell therapy. All receptors come from a human patient who had received a solid organ transplant and had CMV disease.

The gene calls are TRBV4-1 and TRBJ1-1, with D possibly being TRBD1 (6 bases). From germline, CDR1 is MGHRA and CDR2 YSYEKL. V lost 2 bases to trimming and J lost 4 bases, with 14 bases between them. The CDR3 consists of 15 residues. The CDR3 DNA sequence: TGCGCCAGCAGCCAATTAACAGGGTCAAGCACTGAAGCTTTCTTT. As protein: CASSQLTGSSTEAFF.

This rearrangement joins TRBV6-6 to TRBJ2-2; tentative D call: TRBD1 (5 bases). CDR3 length equals 14 residues. Germline CDR1 is MNHNY and CDR2 is SVGAGI (reference sequence). Deletions cut 5 bases from V and 6 bases from J, with 13 bases between. The CDR3 loop is CASSPRVESGELFF. CDR3 DNA sequence: TGTGCCAGCAGTCCCAGGGTGGAGTCCGGGGAGCTGTTTTTT.

This clone was detected only once. Compared with germline, one end of the junction differs, possibly owing to a read error. The rearrangement links TRBV4-2 to TRBJ1-4; 7 bases map to TRBD1. Germline CDR1 LGHNA, CDR2 YNFKEQ. The CDR3 contains 14 residues. The CDR3 region has the DNA TGTGCCAACAGCTTCAACAGGGGCAATGAAAAACTGTTTTTT. Translation gives CANSFNRGNEKLFF.

Remarks on this clone: Germline and junction disagree at one end, which may indicate a read error. The chain carries TRBV7-7 and TRBJ2-5, with D possibly TRBD2 on 6 matching bases. Germline assignment: CDR1 SSHAT and CDR2 FNYEAQ (reference sequence). There are 13 residues in the CDR3. The CDR3, as DNA: TGTGCTAGCAGCTTAGTTCAAGGGGAGGCCCAGTACTTC. This encodes CASSLVQGEAQYF.

This clone was detected only once. This chain connects TRBV5-1 to TRBJ2-7, with a weak D call TRBD2 (7 bases). V was cut by 0 bases and J by 3 bases, with 16 bases left in between. The CDR3 totals 16 residues. Germline V gene sequence: CDR1 SGHRS, CDR2 YFSETQ. The CDR3 DNA follows: TGCGCCAGCAGCTTGGGCGGGGGCTCCATGGGCTACGAGCAGTACTTC. It yields the protein CASSLGGGSMGYEQYF.

This rearrangement joins TRBV6-1 to TRBJ2-7, with TRBD1 matching 11 bases. Germline V CDR1 and CDR2: MNHNS, SASEGT. J gave up 1 base and V 3 bases, and 17 bases lay outside the gene matches. The CDR3 runs 20 residues. The CDR3 DNA is TGTGCCAGCAGTGATAGAGCCGGGACAGGGGGTATCAACCCTTCCTACGAGCAGTACTTC. Translating gives CASSDRAGTGGINPSYEQYF.

This clone was observed a single time. J is TRBJ1-1 and V is TRBV6-5; D might be TRBD1 (5 bases). The CDR3 runs 12 residues. The V end was cut by 5 bases, the J end by 8 bases, with 12 bases between. The germline V gene encodes CDR1 MNHEY and CDR2 SVGAGI. CDR3 sequence reads: CASSGTSLEAFF. CDR3 DNA: TGTGCCAGCAGTGGGACGAGTTTGGAAGCTTTCTTT.

This rearrangement joins TRBV6-6 to TRBJ1-4; D is undetermined. V was cut by 6 bases and J by 8 bases, with 16 bases left in between. The germline V gene encodes CDR1 MNHNY and CDR2 SVGAGI (reference sequence). CDR3 length equals 14 residues. The DNA for the CDR3 is TGTGCCAGCAGGCCCCTGATCGGTGGGGAAAAACTGTTTTTT. Its protein product is CASRPLIGGEKLFF.

The rearrangement joins TRBV9 to TRBJ2-5; TRBD1 agrees at 7 bases. V shed 0 bases and J 4 bases; nucleotides not matched to a gene: 6. The germline CDR1 and CDR2 sequences are SGDLS and YYNGEE. This CDR3 has 15 amino acids. In nucleotides, the CDR3 is TGTGCCAGCAGCGTAGTTGGGACAGTAGGAGAGACCCAGTACTTC. Translating gives CASSVVGTVGETQYF.

Remarks on this clone: Relative to the germline gene, one junction end is altered; a read error may explain this. The chain couples TRBV25-1 to TRBJ2-5; no firm D call. This CDR3 is built from 12 residues. Per the germline V gene, CDR1 is MGHDK and CDR2 is SYGVNS. The DNA for the CDR3 is TGTGCCAGCAGTGCGTACCAAGAGGCCCAGTACTTC. Translation: CASSAYQEAQYF.

In its sample, this clone was seen once. J is TRBJ2-5 and V is TRBV13, with 9 bases fitting TRBD1. Germline loops: CDR1 PRHDT, CDR2 FYEKMQ (reference sequence). V lost 5 bases and J lost 4; bases outside the gene matches: 8. The CDR3 contains 15 residues. As DNA, the CDR3 is TGTGCCAGCAGCGCCCTACAGGGGGCAGGAGAGACCCAGTACTTC. Translated, it gives CASSALQGAGETQYF.

The V gene is TRBV11-2, the J gene TRBJ2-6, with D possibly TRBD1 on 6 matching bases. The length of the CDR3 is 17 residues. Per germline, CDR1 SGHAT and CDR2 FQNNGV. V lost 1 base, J lost 4 bases, and 14 bases lay in between. This CDR3 reads CASSLVHAGVGANVLTF. The CDR3 region has the DNA TGTGCCAGCAGCTTAGTACATGCAGGGGTCGGGGCCAACGTCCTGACTTTC. The entire variable domain, with the rest obtained from reference TRBV11-2 and TRBJ2-6, is as follows: EAGVAQSPRYKIIEKRQSVAFWCNPISGHATLYWYQQILGQGPKLLIQFQNNGVVDDSQLPKDRFSAERLKGVDSTLKIQPAKLEDSAVYLCASSLVHAGVGANVLTFGAGSRLTVL.

The CDR3 loop reads CSAVVEVHYEQYF. CDR3 DNA sequence: TGCAGCGCTGTTGTAGAGGTCCACTACGAGCAGTACTTC. The gene calls are TRBV29-1 and TRBJ2-7, with D uncertain. Looked up from germline, CDR1 is SQVTM and CDR2 is ANQGSEA. The germline V and J ends were trimmed by 7 bases and 3 bases, with 16 bases remaining between them. The CDR3 has 13 residues.

The chain is built from TRBV19 and TRBJ1-4; TRBD1 might be the D (6 bases). The ends were cut back, 4 bases at V and 8 bases at J, with 23 bases in the middle. Germline V gene lookup returns CDR1 LNHDA and CDR2 SQIVND (reference sequence). The CDR3 loop spans 17 amino acids. CDR3: CASSTGTKVSQSEKLFF. The DNA of the CDR3 is TGTGCCAGTAGTACCGGGACAAAAGTTTCCCAATCGGAAAAACTGTTTTTT.

V gene TRBV19 combines with J gene TRBJ2-7, with TRBD1 matching 7 bases. The CDR3 covers 13 residues. Germline V gene sequence: CDR1 LNHDA, CDR2 SQIVND (reference sequence). V lost 6 bases, J lost 1 base, and 3 bases stayed unmatched. CDR3 protein: CASRGQLSYEQYF. In DNA, the CDR3 is TGTGCCAGTAGGGGACAGTTGTCCTACGAGCAGTACTTC.

DNA of the CDR3: TGTGCCACCTCTGGCAGGGTGAGCTATGGCTACACCTTC. Its protein is CATSGRVSYGYTF. The chain is built from TRBV15 and TRBJ1-2, with D possibly TRBD1 on 5 matching bases. The germline CDR1 and CDR2 sequences are LNHNV and YYDKDF (reference sequence). The V gene lost 8 bases and the J gene lost 4 bases, with 14 bases spanning the gap. CDR3 length: 13 residues.

Here the CDR3 reads CASSFGLYNEQFF. The DNA of the CDR3 is TGTGCCAGCAGCTTTGGACTCTACAATGAGCAGTTCTTC. This rearrangement joins TRBV11-2 to TRBJ2-1; a weak D match, TRBD2 (5 bases). V dropped 3 bases and J dropped 3 bases, with 6 bases sitting between them. CDR1 is SGHAT and CDR2 is FQNNGV in the germline V gene. The CDR3 spans 13 residues.

The gene calls are TRBV30 and TRBJ2-3; no reliable D call. Per germline, CDR1 GTSNPN and CDR2 SVGIG (reference sequence). The CDR3 length is 13 residues. V lost 4 bases and J lost 0, with 8 bases in between. DNA for the CDR3: TGTGCCTGGACAGACGCTAGCACAGATACGCAGTATTTT. This translates into CAWTDASTDTQYF.

The chain carries TRBV7-9 and TRBJ1-2, with D possibly matching TRBD1 (5 bases). The length of the CDR3 is 14 residues. Trimming took 1 base from V and 8 from J, leaving 14 bases between them. From germline, CDR1 is SEHNR and CDR2 FQNEAQ (reference sequence). The CDR3 loop is CASSLGQSMGGYTF. CDR3 nucleotide sequence: TGTGCCAGCAGCTTAGGACAGTCTATGGGAGGCTACACCTTC.

The chain recombines TRBV7-9 with TRBJ2-3; D perhaps matches TRBD2 (6 bases). There are 17 residues in the CDR3. V was cut by 1 base and J by 2 bases, with 16 bases left in between. The germline gives CDR1 SEHNR, CDR2 FQNEAQ (reference sequence). The CDR3 reads CASSLDGGTIFTDTQYF. CDR3 nucleotide sequence: TGTGCCAGCAGCTTAGACGGGGGAACCATATTCACAGATACGCAGTATTTT.

The rearrangement joins TRBV9 to TRBJ2-2; perhaps D is TRBD1 or TRBD2 (5 bases each). The CDR3 spans 14 residues. The V end lost 4 bases, the J end lost 4 bases, and 11 bases lay between the germline ends. CDR1 SGDLS and CDR2 YYNGEE come from the germline V gene. The CDR3 region is CASSTAGTTGELFF. The CDR3 DNA sequence: TGTGCCAGCAGCACAGCAGGGACCACCGGGGAGCTGTTTTTT.

This sequence joins TRBV27 and TRBJ2-5; maybe TRBD2 (6 bases). This CDR3 is 16 amino acids long. With 5 bases removed from V and 1 base from J, the gap between germline ends came to 17 bases. The germline V gene has CDR1 MNHEY and CDR2 SMNVEV (reference sequence). The CDR3 bases are TGTGCCAGCAGTACCTTCTCGGCTAGCGTCCAAGAGACCCAGTACTTC. It codes for CASSTFSASVQETQYF.

This sequence joins TRBV7-9 and TRBJ1-1; 10 bases map to TRBD1. CDR3 length equals 14 residues. V lost 5 bases and J lost 3; bases outside the gene matches: 3. Germline V gene lookup returns CDR1 SEHNR and CDR2 FQNEAQ (reference sequence). The CDR3 reads CASSVDRGYTEAFF. The CDR3 DNA is TGTGCCAGCAGCGTGGACAGGGGGTACACTGAAGCTTTCTTT.

In DNA form, the CDR3 reads TGTGCCAGCAGTGAATGGGGGGTCAGGGGACCCTACACAGATACGCAGTATTTT. The encoded protein is CASSEWGVRGPYTDTQYF. V and J are TRBV2 and TRBJ2-3; D could derive from TRBD1 or TRBD2 (6 bases each). The V gene's germline CDR1 is SNHLY and CDR2 FYNNEI. V lost 2 bases to trimming and J lost 2 bases, with 20 bases between them. The CDR3 is made up of 18 amino acids.

The chain combines TRBV7-9 with TRBJ1-2; 7 nucleotides line up with TRBD1. The CDR3 has 14 amino acids. The germline V gene has CDR1 SEHNR and CDR2 FQNEAQ (reference sequence). V shed 4 bases and J 5 bases; nucleotides not matched to a gene: 7. The CDR3 reads CASSSKQGRYGYTF. CDR3 DNA: TGTGCCAGCAGCTCAAAACAGGGGCGGTATGGCTACACCTTC.

The chain recombines TRBV7-8 with TRBJ2-1, with TRBD2 matching over 8 bases. Germline V gene sequence: CDR1 SGHVS, CDR2 FQNEAQ. This CDR3 is 14 amino acids long. J lost 10 bases, V lost 7 bases, and 12 bases had no gene match. The CDR3 reads CASTLLAAAGEQFF. The CDR3 DNA is TGTGCCAGCACCCTACTAGCGGCGGCCGGAGAGCAGTTCTTC.